These T cell receptor beta chains were read from a single sample in a study of identical twins. TCRdb redid the calling of the 5' RACE reads with MiXCR, one entry per CDR3 protein. The sample records about 700,000 distinct CDR3 sequences, 8.5% to 9% being singletons. These data are also associated with another study on yellow fever vaccine responses in identical twins.

Sequenced sample: PBMCs. Every receptor here comes from a woman under 30 in good health. CDR3s leave out the opening cysteine and the closing phenylalanine or tryptophan. Fields, in order: V gene, CDR3 length, CDR3 protein.

V: TRBV12-3/TRBV12-4
length: 14
CDR3: ASSLWGSGSGGELF

V: TRBV4-3
length: 15
CDR3: ASSQESPVTEQETQY

V: TRBV7-2
length: 13
CDR3: ASSADAISYNEQF

V: TRBV28
length: 12
CDR3: ASSPSKGRNEQY

V: TRBV4-3
length: 11
CDR3: ASSQDRGNEQY

V: TRBV12-3/TRBV12-4
length: 15
CDR3: ASSLGLGASVFYEQY

V: TRBV10-3
length: 12
CDR3: AIRGQASTDTQY

V: TRBV24-1
length: 13
CDR3: ATSDPAWSGETQY

V: TRBV27
length: 14
CDR3: ASSLAPTGKNDEQF

V: TRBV20-1
length: 11
CDR3: SASKGPRGEQY

V: TRBV2
length: 9
CDR3: ASSEANVKY

V: TRBV20-1
length: 12
CDR3: SARAGLNNSPLH

V: TRBV11-2
length: 12
CDR3: ASSYGGTGYEQY

V: TRBV19
length: 13
CDR3: ASTYSGADSETQY

V: TRBV20-1
length: 13
CDR3: SAIDLARNTGELF

V: TRBV12-3/TRBV12-4
length: 12
CDR3: ASSSRTSGIEQF

V: TRBV2
length: 12
CDR3: ASSVLVGRETQY

V: TRBV7-2
length: 14
CDR3: ASSLIRGLGKNEQF

V: TRBV7-3
length: 14
CDR3: ASSLMASGVIDTQY

V: TRBV5-4
length: 12
CDR3: ASSFGGPRDEQF

V: TRBV12-3/TRBV12-4
length: 10
CDR3: ASSFGGQGLY

V: TRBV11-2
length: 12
CDR3: ASSSIDGGETQY

V: TRBV6-6
length: 9
CDR3: ASSRALEQF

V: TRBV5-1
length: 12
CDR3: ASSSGTDSYEQY

V: TRBV29-1
length: 9
CDR3: SVEAGGAQY

V: TRBV9
length: 12
CDR3: ASSVRDGGVTQY

V: TRBV11-2
length: 15
CDR3: ASSLSPRGSSYNEQF

V: TRBV6-1
length: 12
CDR3: ASGNVDRDNEQF

V: TRBV11-2
length: 13
CDR3: ASSLDRQLNQPQH

V: TRBV28
length: 11
CDR3: ASTRSTDYGYT

V: TRBV15
length: 12
CDR3: ATREAGGTYEQY

V: TRBV11-1
length: 12
CDR3: ASREGRSYNEQF

V: TRBV29-1
length: 11
CDR3: SVGQISSYEQY

V: TRBV20-1
length: 11
CDR3: SARAQGETEAF

V: TRBV20-1
length: 11
CDR3: SAHRHQGGEQF

V: TRBV12-3/TRBV12-4
length: 12
CDR3: ASTDRGFQETQY

V: TRBV20-1
length: 14
CDR3: SAPRTSGSSYNEQF

V: TRBV18
length: 12
CDR3: ASSPTDGAYEQY

V: TRBV27
length: 15
CDR3: ASSLSGTAPPTGELF

V: TRBV2
length: 13
CDR3: ASKLAGLGTDTQY